This TCR beta chain comes out of a study of T cell responses to AZD1222 COVID-19 vaccine. General study results and limits: Repertoire collection took place solely once the T cell response had peaked.

Pooling covered second doses at about 4 or about 12 weeks. Using immunoSEQ multiplex PCR, the repertoire was profiled, and TCRdb retains in-frame clones only, with some absent. This table has over 95,000 clones, roughly 80% appearing once. Points on this clone: Its antigen is undetermined.

The CDR3 runs 14 residues. Per germline, CDR1 KGHDR and CDR2 SFDVKD. V was cut by 5 bases and J by 1 base, with 10 bases left in between. The source is an adult who received the AZD1222 COVID-19 vaccine. This chain joins TRBV24-1 and TRBJ2-5; no firm D call. Here the sequenced sample was peripheral blood, taken 28 days after the second AZD1222 dose. The CDR3 protein is CATSAPDRQETQYF. CDR3 bases: TGTGCCACCAGTGCCCCCGACCGCCAAGAGACCCAGTACTTC.